The 16 T cell receptor beta chains presented below share a single source sample, sequenced in a study of regulatory T cells in long-lasting Graves disease. Indicated time point: persistent/refractory GD, antithyroid drugs over 5 years with positive TRAb. PBMC-derived RNA was used for the TCR library. Relying on iRepertoire HTBI primers and Arm-PCR of CDR3 regions, the team built TCR beta libraries. TCRdb reprocessed the multiplex PCR reads with MiXCR, giving one entry per CDR3 protein. The repertoire consists of a few hundred thousand distinct CDR3 sequences, with 20% to 25% occurring once and the leading ten covering roughly a quarter. The material sequenced was peripheral blood mononuclear cells (PBMCs), taken when the disease was refractory, from a patient treated with antithyroid drugs. Receptor source: a female donor with Graves disease.

The chain couples TRBV5-1 to TRBJ2-2; no clear D. CDR1 is SGHRS and CDR2 is YFSETQ in the germline V gene. Trimming removed 5 bases at V and 3 bases at J, with 11 bases between. CDR3 length: 14 residues. The CDR3, as DNA: TGCGCCAGCAGTGTAAGGGTCGACACCGGGGAGCTGTTTTTT. The encoded protein is CASSVRVDTGELFF.

The genes are TRBV19 and TRBJ1-1; the D gene is possibly TRBD1 (6 bases). This CDR3 spans 14 amino acids. Germline assignment: CDR1 LNHDA and CDR2 SQIVND (reference sequence). Trimming removed 7 bases at V and 5 bases at J, with 17 bases between. The CDR3 region has the DNA TGTGCCAGTATACCGGGACATGGATGGACTGAAGCTTTCTTT. Its translation is CASIPGHGWTEAFF.

This clonotype showed up many times. The chain joins TRBV9 to TRBJ2-5, with D perhaps matching TRBD1 or TRBD2 (5 bases each). The CDR3 extends over 14 amino acids. Germline V gene lookup returns CDR1 SGDLS and CDR2 YYNGEE. V was clipped by 4 bases and J by 5 bases, with 15 bases between them. CDR3 in amino acids: CASSYRGAYETQYF. CDR3 coding DNA: TGTGCCAGCAGCTACAGAGGGGCCTATGAGACCCAGTACTTC.

The V and J genes are TRBV18 and TRBJ2-5; D uncertain. The V gene lost 3 bases and the J gene lost 1 base, with 9 bases spanning the gap. CDR3 length: 14 residues. CDR1 is KGHSH, CDR2 LQKENI, per germline. The CDR3 loop is CASSPSHTQETQYF. The DNA for the CDR3 is TGTGCCAGCTCACCGTCTCACACCCAAGAGACCCAGTACTTC.

The chain has TRBV6-5 and TRBJ2-7; perhaps TRBD1 as D (5 bases). From germline, CDR1 is MNHEY and CDR2 SVGAGI. Trimming removed 0 bases from V and 6 bases from J, with 15 bases in between. The CDR3 length is 15 residues. The CDR3 DNA reads TGTGCCAGCAGTTACTCCGTGACAGACAACCGCGAGCAGTACTTC. Amino acid sequence: CASSYSVTDNREQYF.

This clonotype was counted only a few times. The rearrangement links TRBV7-2 to TRBJ1-2; maybe TRBD1 (5 bases). Trimming removed 1 base from V and 0 bases from J, with 21 bases in between. Germline-derived CDR1 and CDR2 are SGHTA and FQGNSA. The CDR3 spans 19 residues. CDR3 in DNA: TGTGCCAGCAGCTTAGGTCCCAGGGTTAGCCAGAATACTAACTATGGCTACACCTTC. Amino acid sequence: CASSLGPRVSQNTNYGYTF.

The rearrangement links TRBV30 to TRBJ1-1, with 8 bases lining up with TRBD1. After removal of 5 bases from V and 6 bases from J, the junction contained 14 bases not matched to a gene. The CDR3 loop spans 15 amino acids. The V gene's germline CDR1 is GTSNPN and CDR2 SVGIG (reference sequence). CDR3 amino acids: CAWYQGAAIGAEAFF. The CDR3, as DNA: TGTGCCTGGTATCAGGGGGCGGCTATTGGTGCTGAAGCTTTCTTT.

The V gene is TRBV20-1, the J gene TRBJ2-7; D gene uncertain. The CDR3 consists of 14 residues. Looked up from germline, CDR1 is DFQATT and CDR2 is SNEGSKA (reference sequence). The germline V and J ends were trimmed by 3 bases and 3 bases, with 15 bases remaining between them. CDR3 DNA: TGCAGTGCTAGCTCCTCGACCGCCCTCTACGAGCAGTACTTC. It is translated as CSASSSTALYEQYF.

The chain couples TRBV9 to TRBJ2-7, with 7 bases fitting TRBD2. Unmatched junction bases numbered 4, after V lost 3 bases and J lost 1 base. Per germline, CDR1 SGDLS and CDR2 YYNGEE. The length of the CDR3 is 14 residues. CDR3 bases: TGTGCCAGCAGCGAACTAGCGAGATCCTACGAGCAGTACTTC. Translation gives CASSELARSYEQYF.

The chain joins TRBV19 to TRBJ1-2; 8 bases are shared with TRBD1. The CDR3 is made up of 13 amino acids. The germline CDR1 and CDR2 sequences are LNHDA and SQIVND (reference sequence). Losses at the gene ends were 4 bases for V and 8 bases for J; bases not matched to a gene: 6. In nucleotides, the CDR3 is TGTGCCAGTAGTACCGGACAGGGCTGGGGCTACACCTTC. This codes for CASSTGQGWGYTF.

This clonotype was observed a handful of times. The J gene is TRBJ2-5, the V gene TRBV3-1, with TRBD2 identical over 10 bases. The CDR3 covers 14 residues. V dropped 3 bases and J dropped 5; count of bases not matched to a gene: 3. The germline gives CDR1 LGHDT, CDR2 YNNKEL (reference sequence). Here the CDR3 DNA reads TGTGCCAGCAGCCAGGGTAGCGGGGGGGAGACCCAGTACTTC. Translated, it gives CASSQGSGGETQYF.

This clonotype has a count of ten or more. The CDR3 reads CASSLNREETQYF. CDR3 bases: TGTGCCAGCAGCCTAAACAGGGAAGAGACCCAGTACTTC. The chain has TRBV9 and TRBJ2-5; possibly TRBD1 for D (6 bases). The germline CDR1 and CDR2 sequences are SGDLS and YYNGEE. V was trimmed by 4 bases and J by 3 bases, leaving 10 bases between them. The CDR3 has 13 residues.

This clonotype appeared a few times. The chain is built from TRBV30 and TRBJ1-2; 8 bases align to TRBD1. The length of the CDR3 is 12 residues. The germline V gene encodes CDR1 GTSNPN and CDR2 SVGIG (reference sequence). V was clipped by 2 bases and J by 8 bases; unmatched bases: 4. CDR3 sequence (DNA): TGTGCCTGGAGTTTGACAGGGGACGGCTACACCTTC. Encoded protein: CAWSLTGDGYTF.

Notes on this clonotype: This may be a read error: a much more frequent sequence differs by one nucleotide. The chain recombines TRBV28 with TRBJ2-2, with 10 positions matching TRBD2. CDR3 length: 15 amino acids. The trim removed 8 bases at V and 4 bases at J, leaving 7 bases unmatched. Germline lookup yields CDR1 MDHEN and CDR2 SYDVKM. In DNA, the CDR3 is TGTGCCAGCGTCGGGGCTAGCGGGGGCACCGGGGAGCTGTTTTTT. It is translated as CASVGASGGTGELFF.

The V call is TRBV2, the J call TRBJ1-1; a possible D gene is TRBD1 (6 bases). The V end lost 6 bases, the J end lost 4 bases, and 18 bases lay between the germline ends. The CDR3 covers 15 residues. Germline V gene lookup returns CDR1 SNHLY and CDR2 FYNNEI. The CDR3 sequence is CASRVTGISFTEAFF. DNA of the CDR3: TGTGCCAGCAGAGTTACAGGGATCTCGTTCACTGAAGCTTTCTTT.

The chain employs TRBV30 and TRBJ2-5, with 7 bases aligning to TRBD2. This CDR3 spans 15 amino acids. Germline V gene data show CDR1 as GTSNPN and CDR2 as SVGIG (reference sequence). J gave up 6 bases and V 0 bases, and 10 bases lay outside the gene matches. CDR3 DNA sequence: TGTGCCTGGAGTGTACGGGGAGGGGTGGTGCAGACCCAGTACTTC. Translating it yields CAWSVRGGVVQTQYF.